This T cell receptor (beta chain) is drawn from a study of type 1 regulatory T cells. For the study at large: T-allo10 is a Tr1-enriched, alloantigen-specific CD4 T cell product made in vitro. Notes on the study in general: Tr1 cells had a more restricted TCR repertoire than non-Tr1 cells.

Details on this clonotype: Antigen: not known.

TCRdb ran MiXCR on the reads and lists one entry per CDR3 protein. In the table there are 60,000 to 70,000 distinct CDR3 sequences, about 50% of which are singletons. Germline V gene lookup returns CDR1 SGHKS and CDR2 YYEKEE (reference sequence). The CDR3 sequence is 19 residues long. V shed 4 bases, J shed 6 bases, and the junction held 24 bases outside the gene matches. The chain uses TRBV5-5 and TRBJ1-2, with 7 bases lining up with TRBD1. Material for sequencing was cultured non-Tr1 T cells, either the whole culture or a sorted T cell fraction (not recorded which). The origin of this receptor is a human donor in good health. CDR3 sequence reads: CASSPGLAAGTVIFDGYTF. The DNA for the CDR3 is TGTGCCAGCAGCCCGGGACTGGCTGCGGGGACAGTCATTTTTGATGGCTACACCTTC.